These 13 T cell receptor beta chains were sequenced from one sample in a study of graft-versus-host responses after intestinal transplantation. Using immunoSEQ multiplex PCR, the repertoire was profiled, and TCRdb retains in-frame clones only, with some absent. Seen here are under 9,000 clones, roughly 24% observed once, and the top ten hold 3.5% to 5.5%. Specimen: alloreactive CD4+ T cells from a mixed lymphocyte reaction culture, collected before intestinal transplant. Described subset: CFSE-low proliferating T cells sorted from roughly six-day pre-transplant mixed lymphocyte reaction (GvH or HvG direction). All receptors come from a human patient who received an intestinal transplant.

This clone was counted only a few times. The chain combines TRBV6-5 with TRBJ2-7; TRBD1 is a possible D gene (6 bases). Trimming removed 5 bases at V and 3 bases at J, with 14 bases between. Germline-derived CDR1 and CDR2 are MNHEY and SVGAGI. CDR3 length: 14 residues. CDR3 nucleotides: TGTGCCAGCAGTGAACAGGGAGCAAACTACGAGCAGTACTTC. This encodes CASSEQGANYEQYF.

V usage is TRBV18 and J usage is TRBJ1-1; 7 bases align to TRBD1. V lost 3 bases and J lost 7; bases outside the gene matches: 8. The CDR3 has 14 amino acids. Germline assignment: CDR1 KGHSH and CDR2 LQKENI. The CDR3 DNA follows: TGTGCCAGCTCACCGCCTGGGACAGTGGGTGAAGCTTTCTTT. Its translation is CASSPPGTVGEAFF. Using reference TRBV18 and TRBJ1-1 for the parts outside the CDR3, the full variable domain is NAGVMQNPRHLVRRRGQEARLRCSPMKGHSHVYWYRQLPEEGLKFMVYLQKENIIDESGMPKERFSAEFPKEGPSILRIQQVVRGDSAAYFCASSPPGTVGEAFFGQGTRLTVV.

The chain joins TRBV6-9 to TRBJ2-5, with D possibly matching TRBD1 (5 bases). Per the germline V gene, CDR1 is MNHGY and CDR2 is SVAAGI. V lost 6 bases and J 7 bases, leaving 18 bases between the germline ends. The CDR3 extends over 14 amino acids. Written as DNA, the CDR3 is TGTGCCAGCAGCACCCCACTGGGGCAGTGGACCCAGTACTTC. Protein: CASSTPLGQWTQYF.

This clone was detected only a few times. The chain couples TRBV7-3 to TRBJ2-7, with 8 bases identical to TRBD2. In germline, CDR1 is SGHTA, CDR2 FQGTGA. The CDR3 spans 15 residues. Germline trimming cut 7 bases from V and 2 bases from J; bases unmatched to any gene: 10. CDR3 sequence (DNA): TGTGCCAGCACCCTCATCGCGGGAGGCCCCTACGAGCAGTACTTC. This codes for CASTLIAGGPYEQYF.

In this sample, this clone is medium-sized. The chain is built from TRBV10-1 and TRBJ2-7, with TRBD2 matching over 9 bases. The trim removed 3 bases at V and 4 bases at J, leaving 4 bases unmatched. Germline V CDR1 and CDR2: WNHNN, SYGVQD (reference sequence). The CDR3 runs 14 residues. Here the CDR3 reads CASSDVREGYEQYF. The CDR3 region has the DNA TGCGCCAGCAGTGATGTGCGGGAGGGATACGAGCAGTACTTC.

V gene TRBV9 combines with J gene TRBJ1-2; 9 bases fit TRBD1. Per the germline V gene, CDR1 is SGDLS and CDR2 is YYNGEE. The CDR3 is made up of 14 amino acids. Trimming at V came to 4 bases and at J to 7 bases, leaving 8 bases not matched to a gene. CDR3 in DNA: TGTGCCAGCAGCCCGGGACAGGGTTATGTTGGCTACACCTTC. Its translation is CASSPGQGYVGYTF.

The chain has TRBV10-3 and TRBJ2-7, with TRBD2 matching 11 bases. Trimming cost V 10 bases and J 4 bases; bases outside gene matches: 15. This CDR3 region has 16 residues. Germline CDR1 reads ENHRY; CDR2 reads SYGVKD. CDR3 in amino acids: CASTKLAGGPSYEQYF. The CDR3 bases are TGTGCCAGCACCAAATTAGCGGGAGGGCCTTCGTACGAGCAGTACTTC.

The CDR3 nucleotides read TGTGCCAGCAGCTTAGGACTAGCGGGAGCGAGGGACGAGCAGTACTTC. It encodes CASSLGLAGARDEQYF. The gene calls are TRBV7-9 and TRBJ2-5; 12 nucleotides match TRBD2. TRBJ2-7 explains the end of the DNA better; the J call may be wrong. The CDR3 is made up of 16 amino acids. Germline CDR1 and CDR2: SEHNR and FQNEAQ (reference sequence).

This clone was counted a few times. V usage is TRBV30 and J usage is TRBJ1-4, with D perhaps TRBD1 (5 bases). Trimming stripped 3 bases from V and 5 bases from J, with 13 bases between. The CDR3 totals 14 residues. Germline CDR1 is GTSNPN and CDR2 is SVGIG (reference sequence). This CDR3 is CAWRGKGRNEKLFF. The DNA for the CDR3 is TGTGCCTGGAGAGGGAAGGGGAGGAATGAAAAACTGTTTTTT.

Of note for this clone: Compared with germline, one end of the junction differs, possibly owing to a read error. The same CDR3 is also encoded by other DNA sequences in this sample. The chain recombines TRBV6-1 with TRBJ2-7, with TRBD2 matching over 9 bases. The CDR3 totals 14 residues. From germline, CDR1 is MNHNS and CDR2 SASEGT. The CDR3 sequence is CASSRLAGTYEQYF. The CDR3 DNA reads as TGTGCCAGCAGCCGCCTAGCGGGGACCTATGAGCAGTACTTC.

This clone has a handful of counts. This rearrangement joins TRBV27 to TRBJ2-2; 9 bases line up with TRBD1. The CDR3 length is 16 residues. Germline-derived CDR1 and CDR2 are MNHEY and SMNVEV (reference sequence). V lost 4 bases and J lost 3; bases outside the gene matches: 6. This chain's CDR3 is CASSWATGGYTGELFF. The CDR3 nucleotides are TGTGCCAGCAGTTGGGCGACAGGGGGTTACACCGGGGAGCTGTTTTTT.

This clone appeared a few times. The chain employs TRBV7-9 and TRBJ1-2; the D is unclear. The germline CDR1 and CDR2 sequences are SEHNR and FQNEAQ (reference sequence). The CDR3 consists of 12 residues. Trimming removed 0 bases at V and 10 bases at J, with 9 bases between. The CDR3: CASSLASGNYTF. The CDR3 DNA reads TGTGCCAGCAGCTTAGCGTCGGGGAACTACACCTTC.

This clone is medium-sized within its sample. This chain joins TRBV6-1 and TRBJ1-2, with D uncertain. The CDR3 is 12 residues long. Trimming removed 3 bases at V and 2 bases at J, with 4 bases between. Germline V lookup: CDR1 MNHNS, CDR2 SASEGT. Written as DNA, the CDR3 is TGTGCCAGCAGTGAGGGGAACTATGGCTACACCTTC. It codes for CASSEGNYGYTF.